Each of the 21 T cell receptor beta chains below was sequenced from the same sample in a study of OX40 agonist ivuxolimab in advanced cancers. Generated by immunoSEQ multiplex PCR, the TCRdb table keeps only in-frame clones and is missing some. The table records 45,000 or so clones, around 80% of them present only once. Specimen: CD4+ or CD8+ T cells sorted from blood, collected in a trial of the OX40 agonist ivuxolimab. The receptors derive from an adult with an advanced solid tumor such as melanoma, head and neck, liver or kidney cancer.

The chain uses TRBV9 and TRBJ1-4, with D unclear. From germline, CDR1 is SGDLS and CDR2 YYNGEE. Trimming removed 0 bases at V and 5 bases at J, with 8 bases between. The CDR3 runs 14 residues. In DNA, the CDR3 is TGTGCCAGCAGCGTAGCTGAAACCAATGAAAAACTGTTTTTT. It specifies CASSVAETNEKLFF.

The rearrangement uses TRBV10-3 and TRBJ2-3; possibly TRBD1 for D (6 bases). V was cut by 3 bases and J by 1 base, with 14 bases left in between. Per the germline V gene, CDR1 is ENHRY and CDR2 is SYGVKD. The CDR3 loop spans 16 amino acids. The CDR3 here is CAISEQGSAGTDTQYF. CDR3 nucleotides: TGTGCCATCAGTGAACAGGGTTCGGCGGGCACAGATACGCAGTATTTT.

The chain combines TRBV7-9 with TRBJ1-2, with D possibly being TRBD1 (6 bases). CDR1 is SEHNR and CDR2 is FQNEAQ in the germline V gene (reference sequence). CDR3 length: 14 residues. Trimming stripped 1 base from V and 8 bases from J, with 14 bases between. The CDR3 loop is CASSLEGQGRGYTF. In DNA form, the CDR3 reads TGTGCCAGCAGCTTAGAGGGGCAGGGGCGGGGCTACACCTTC.

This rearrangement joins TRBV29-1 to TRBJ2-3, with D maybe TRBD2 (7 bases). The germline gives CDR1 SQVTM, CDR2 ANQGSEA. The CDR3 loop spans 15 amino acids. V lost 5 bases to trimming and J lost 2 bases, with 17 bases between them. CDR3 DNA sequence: TGCAGCGTTCCTGGAGGGGGGGACTTCACAGATACGCAGTATTTT. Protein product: CSVPGGGDFTDTQYF.

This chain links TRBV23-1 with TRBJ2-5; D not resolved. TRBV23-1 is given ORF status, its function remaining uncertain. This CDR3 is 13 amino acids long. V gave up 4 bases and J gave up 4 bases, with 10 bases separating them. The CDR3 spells CASSLGIGETQYF. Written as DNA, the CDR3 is TGCGCCAGCAGTCTAGGCATAGGAGAGACCCAGTACTTC.

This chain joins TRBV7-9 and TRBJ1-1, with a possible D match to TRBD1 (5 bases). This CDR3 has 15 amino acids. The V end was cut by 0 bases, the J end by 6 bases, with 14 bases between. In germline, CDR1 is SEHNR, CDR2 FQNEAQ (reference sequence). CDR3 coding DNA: TGTGCCAGCAGCTTAGCCGAGGGACTACACTCTGAAGCTTTCTTT. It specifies CASSLAEGLHSEAFF.

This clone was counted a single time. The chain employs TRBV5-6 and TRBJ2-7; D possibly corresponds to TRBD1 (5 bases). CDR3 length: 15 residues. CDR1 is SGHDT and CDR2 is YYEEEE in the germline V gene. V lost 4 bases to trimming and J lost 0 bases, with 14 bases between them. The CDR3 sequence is CASSQEQAYSYEQYF. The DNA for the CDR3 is TGTGCCAGCAGCCAAGAACAGGCGTACTCCTACGAGCAGTACTTC.

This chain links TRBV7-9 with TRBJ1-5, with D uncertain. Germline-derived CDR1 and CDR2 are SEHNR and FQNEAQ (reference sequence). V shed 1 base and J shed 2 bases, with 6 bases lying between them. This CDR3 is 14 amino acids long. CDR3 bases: TGTGCCAGCAGCTTAGGGGCAGGCAATCAGCCCCAGCATTTT. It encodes CASSLGAGNQPQHF.

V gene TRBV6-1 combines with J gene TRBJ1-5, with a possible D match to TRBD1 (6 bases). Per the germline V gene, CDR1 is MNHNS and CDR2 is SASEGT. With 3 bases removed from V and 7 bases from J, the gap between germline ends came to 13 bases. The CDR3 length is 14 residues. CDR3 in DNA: TGTGCCAGCAGTGAGGTACAGGGTAAACAGCCCCAGCATTTT. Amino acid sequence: CASSEVQGKQPQHF.

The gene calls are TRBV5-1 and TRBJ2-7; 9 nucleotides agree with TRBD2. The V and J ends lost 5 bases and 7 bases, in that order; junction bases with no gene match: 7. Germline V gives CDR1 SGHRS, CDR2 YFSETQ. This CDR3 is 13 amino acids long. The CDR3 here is CASSSGGNREQYF. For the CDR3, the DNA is TGCGCCAGCAGTAGCGGGGGAAACCGGGAGCAGTACTTC.

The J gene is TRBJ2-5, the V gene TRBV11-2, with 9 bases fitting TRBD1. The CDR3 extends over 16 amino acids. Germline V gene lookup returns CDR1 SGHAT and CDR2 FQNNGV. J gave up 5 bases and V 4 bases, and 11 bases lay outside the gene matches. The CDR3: CASSSQGRTGDETQYF. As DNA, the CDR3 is TGTGCCAGCAGCTCGCAAGGCCGGACAGGGGATGAGACCCAGTACTTC. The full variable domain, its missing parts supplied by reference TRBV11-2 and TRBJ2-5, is EAGVAQSPRYKIIEKRQSVAFWCNPISGHATLYWYQQILGQGPKLLIQFQNNGVVDDSQLPKDRFSAERLKGVDSTLKIQPAKLEDSAVYLCASSSQGRTGDETQYFGPGTRLLVL.

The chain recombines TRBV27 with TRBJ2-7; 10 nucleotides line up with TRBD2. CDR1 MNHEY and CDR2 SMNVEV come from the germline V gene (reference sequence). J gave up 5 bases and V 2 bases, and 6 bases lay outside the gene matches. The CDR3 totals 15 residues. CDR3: CASSLETSGTHEQYF. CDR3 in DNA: TGTGCCAGCAGTTTAGAAACTAGCGGGACCCACGAGCAGTACTTC.

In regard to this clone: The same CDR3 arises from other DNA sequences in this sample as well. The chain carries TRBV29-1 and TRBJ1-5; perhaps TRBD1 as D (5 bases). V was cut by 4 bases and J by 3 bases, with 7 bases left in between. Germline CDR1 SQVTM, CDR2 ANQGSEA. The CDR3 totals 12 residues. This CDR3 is CSVAGTNQPQHF. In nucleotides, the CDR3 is TGCAGCGTTGCGGGGACCAATCAGCCCCAGCATTTT.

In DNA form, the CDR3 reads TGTGCCTGGAGTGTAGGTGCTGTACAAGAGACCCAGTACTTC. Its translation is CAWSVGAVQETQYF. The chain carries TRBV30 and TRBJ2-5; the D is unclear. The germline V and J ends were trimmed by 0 bases and 2 bases, with 10 bases remaining between them. From germline, CDR1 is GTSNPN and CDR2 SVGIG (reference sequence). The CDR3 is made up of 14 amino acids. Supplemented by reference TRBV30 and TRBJ2-5, the full variable domain reads SQTIHQWPATLVQPVGSPLSLECTVEGTSNPNLYWYRQAAGRGLQLLFYSVGIGQISSEVPQNLSASRPQDRQFILSSKKLLLSDSGFYLCAWSVGAVQETQYFGPGTRLLVL.

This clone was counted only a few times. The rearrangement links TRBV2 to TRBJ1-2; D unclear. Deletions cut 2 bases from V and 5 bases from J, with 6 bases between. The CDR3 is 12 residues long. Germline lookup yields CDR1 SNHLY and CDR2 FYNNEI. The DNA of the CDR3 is TGTGCCAGCAGTGAACAAGGATATGGCTACACCTTC. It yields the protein CASSEQGYGYTF.

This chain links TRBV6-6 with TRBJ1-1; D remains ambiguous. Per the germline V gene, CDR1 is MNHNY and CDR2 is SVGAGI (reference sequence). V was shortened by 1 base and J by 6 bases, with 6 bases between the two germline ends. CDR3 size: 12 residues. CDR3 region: CASSYFGSEAFF. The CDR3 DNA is TGTGCCAGCAGTTACTTCGGGTCTGAAGCTTTCTTT.

In nucleotides, the CDR3 is TGTGCCAGCAGCTCCCTAAGGGACGCCCCGTTTATAACCTACGAGCAGTACTTC. As protein: CASSSLRDAPFITYEQYF. The genes are TRBV7-2 and TRBJ2-7; perhaps D is TRBD1 or TRBD2 (5 bases each). Trimming shortened V by 4 bases and J by 2 bases, and 24 bases separated the two germline ends. Germline assignment: CDR1 SGHTA and CDR2 FQGNSA. This CDR3 has 18 residues.

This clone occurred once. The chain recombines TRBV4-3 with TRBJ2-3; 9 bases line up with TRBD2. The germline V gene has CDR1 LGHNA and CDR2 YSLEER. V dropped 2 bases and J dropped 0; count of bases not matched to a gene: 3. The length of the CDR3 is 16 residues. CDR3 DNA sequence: TGCGCCAGCAGCCAACATCTAGCGGGGAGCACAGATACGCAGTATTTT. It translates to CASSQHLAGSTDTQYF.

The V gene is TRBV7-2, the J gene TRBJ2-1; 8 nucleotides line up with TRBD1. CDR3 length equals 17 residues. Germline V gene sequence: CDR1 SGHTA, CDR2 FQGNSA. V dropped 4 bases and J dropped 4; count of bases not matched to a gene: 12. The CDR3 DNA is TGTGCCAGCAGCTCCCCTACAGGGGGAGATTATTACAATGAGCAGTTCTTC. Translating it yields CASSSPTGGDYYNEQFF.

The CDR3 protein is CASSAFSNQPQHF. The CDR3, as DNA: TGCGCCAGCTCAGCCTTTAGCAATCAGCCCCAGCATTTT. The chain employs TRBV5-1 and TRBJ1-5; no firm D call. Germline V lookup: CDR1 SGHRS, CDR2 YFSETQ. The CDR3 extends over 13 amino acids. Trimming cost V 7 bases and J 0 bases, with 8 bases left between them.

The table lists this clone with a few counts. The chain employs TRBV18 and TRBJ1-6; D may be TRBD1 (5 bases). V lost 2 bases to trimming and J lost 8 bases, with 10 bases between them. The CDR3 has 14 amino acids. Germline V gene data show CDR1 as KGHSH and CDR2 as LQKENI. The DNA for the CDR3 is TGTGCCAGCTCACCAGCAGGGATAGATTCACCCCTCCACTTT. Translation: CASSPAGIDSPLHF.